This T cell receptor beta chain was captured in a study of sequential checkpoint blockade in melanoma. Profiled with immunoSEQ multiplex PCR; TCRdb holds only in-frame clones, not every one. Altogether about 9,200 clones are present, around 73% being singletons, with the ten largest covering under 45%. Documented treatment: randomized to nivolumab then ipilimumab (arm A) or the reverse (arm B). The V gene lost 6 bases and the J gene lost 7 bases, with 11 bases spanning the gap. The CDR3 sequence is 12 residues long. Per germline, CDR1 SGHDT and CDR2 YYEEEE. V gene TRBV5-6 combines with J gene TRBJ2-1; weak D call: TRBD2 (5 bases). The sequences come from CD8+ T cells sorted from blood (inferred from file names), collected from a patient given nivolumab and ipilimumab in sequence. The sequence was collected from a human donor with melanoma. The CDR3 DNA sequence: TGTGCCAGCAACGGGGTGGGGAATGAGCAGTTCTTC. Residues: CASNGVGNEQFF.